This T cell receptor beta chain was found in a study of T cells in Graves' hyperthyroidism and ophthalmopathy. Template material for amplifying TCR beta CDR3 regions consisted of RNA transcripts. HTBI primers were employed in a first-round RT-PCR of the TCR CDR3. TCRdb reprocessed the multiplex PCR reads via MiXCR and lists one record per CDR3 protein. The data hold 500,000 to 700,000 distinct CDR3 sequences, with 15% to 20% observed a single time. Together with thyroid ultrasound, orbital computed tomography, serum thyroxine and TRAb, clinical symptoms were used for diagnoses. PBMCs were collected from a 10 ml volume of fresh peripheral blood. The study, taken as a whole, reports: The majority of expanded thyroid clonotypes above 0.001 also appeared in blood. In the analysis, a 13 V-J model separated ophthalmopathy from stable hyperthyroidism.

This clonotype was recorded at least ten times. Its antigen remains unidentified. CDR3 length equals 16 residues. V gave up 5 bases and J gave up 6 bases, with 23 bases separating them. Germline V CDR1 and CDR2: MDHEN, SYDVKM. This receptor was obtained from a woman aged 18-29 years with Graves' hyperthyroidism. Sequencing was performed on blood. This chain links TRBV28 with TRBJ2-7; the D gene could be TRBD1 or TRBD2 (5 bases each). The CDR3 loop is CASSLLDRGRVGEQYF. The CDR3 nucleotides are TGTGCCAGCAGTCTCCTTGATCGGGGACGGGTGGGCGAGCAGTACTTC.